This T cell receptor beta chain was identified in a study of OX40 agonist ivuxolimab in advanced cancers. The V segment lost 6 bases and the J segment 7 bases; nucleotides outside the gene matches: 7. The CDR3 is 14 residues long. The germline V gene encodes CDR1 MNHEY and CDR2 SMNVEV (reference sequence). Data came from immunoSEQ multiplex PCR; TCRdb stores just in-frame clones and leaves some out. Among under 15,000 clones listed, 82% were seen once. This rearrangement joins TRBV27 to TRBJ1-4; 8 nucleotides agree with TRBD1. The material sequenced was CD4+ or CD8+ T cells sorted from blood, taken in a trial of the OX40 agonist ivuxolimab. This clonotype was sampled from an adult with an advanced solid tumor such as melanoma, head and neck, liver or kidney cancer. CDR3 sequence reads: CASRPDRESEKLFF. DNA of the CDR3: TGTGCCAGCAGGCCGGACAGGGAAAGTGAAAAACTGTTTTTT.